These 4 T cell receptor beta chains originate from one sample sequenced in a study of shared clonotypes between healthy human individuals. TCRdb's table, derived via immunoSEQ multiplex PCR, lists solely in-frame clones and lacks some. This repertoire shows around 1.5 million clones, approximately 98% found once; its top ten account for around 0.47%. Specimen: naive CD4+ T cells sorted from blood. This sample's subset: CD45RA+ positively selected. The receptors derive from a man between 25 and 39 years old in good health.

This chain uses TRBV28 with TRBJ2-3; 10 bases match TRBD2. J lost 4 bases, V lost 2 bases, and 6 bases had no gene match. This CDR3 region has 16 residues. Germline assignment: CDR1 MDHEN and CDR2 SYDVKM. The CDR3 DNA sequence: TGTGCCAGCAGTTTAGGGGGCCTAGCGGGAGCAGATACGCAGTATTTT. It yields the protein CASSLGGLAGADTQYF.

V gene TRBV5-1 combines with J gene TRBJ1-1; D might be TRBD1 (5 bases). V gave up 4 bases and J gave up 1 base, with 11 bases separating them. Germline values: CDR1 SGHRS, CDR2 YFSETQ. This CDR3 has 14 residues. The DNA of the CDR3 is TGCGCCAGCAGCCCCGGACACACGAACACTGAAGCTTTCTTT. Encoded protein: CASSPGHTNTEAFF.

The chain has TRBV5-4 and TRBJ2-5; tentatively, D is TRBD2 (5 bases). V lost 7 bases and J 5 bases, leaving 24 bases between the germline ends. Germline values: CDR1 SGHNT, CDR2 YYREEE (reference sequence). This CDR3 spans 16 amino acids. CDR3 nucleotides: TGTGCCAGCTCCAGTCGTCATGGGAGCTTCTCGGAGACCCAGTACTTC. Translation: CASSSRHGSFSETQYF.

The chain employs TRBV29-1 and TRBJ2-5, with 11 bases matching TRBD2. Germline trimming cut 6 bases from V and 4 bases from J; bases unmatched to any gene: 4. CDR3 size: 13 residues. Germline loops: CDR1 SQVTM, CDR2 ANQGSEA. The CDR3 nucleotides read TGCAGCGTATCAACTAGCGGGAGAGAGACCCAGTACTTC. Translating gives CSVSTSGRETQYF.